The rows below give T cell receptor beta chains drawn from one sample of a study of T cell repertoires in cytomegalovirus infection. Their antigens are not known. Via MiXCR, TCRdb re-called the reads, giving one row per CDR3 protein. The data contain 250,000 to 300,000 distinct CDR3 sequences, approximately 22% of them singletons. The sample in question was cultured PBMCs, obtained from culture after CMV antigen stimulation. Receptors originate from a human donor in good health (CMV status not recorded). Some clones in this sample may be carry-over from other donors' samples. Both conserved end residues are part of each CDR3. The order of the fields is clone size, V gene, D gene, J gene, CDR3 DNA, CDR3 protein. The D gene is left open where the match is weak. Clone sizes are given selectively: once, few, many, or a class where the clone is expanded.

>few|TRBV7-9|-|TRBJ1-1
TGTGCCAGCAGCTTACTCGGTGGGGGGGTTGGAGAAGCTTTCTTT
CASSLLGGGVGEAFF
>-|TRBV10-3|-|TRBJ2-5
TGTGCCATCAGATCTTTCGAGGGGGTACAAGAGACCCAGTACTTC
CAIRSFEGVQETQYF
>-|TRBV18|TRBD2|TRBJ2-7
TGTGCCAGCTCACCCGCCGGGACTAGCGGGAGTTACGAGCAGTACTTC
CASSPAGTSGSYEQYF
>few|TRBV11-2|TRBD1|TRBJ1-2
TGTGCCAGCAGTCGAGACAGGGGGCGAAGCGGCTACACCTTC
CASSRDRGRSGYTF
>few|TRBV7-9|TRBD2|TRBJ2-2
TGTGCCAGCAGACCCGGGACTAGCGGGAGTAACGGGGAGCTGTTTTTT
CASRPGTSGSNGELFF
>-|TRBV25-1|TRBD2|TRBJ2-3
TGTGCCAGCAGTGAATCGACTAGCGGGAGGACAGATACGCAGTATTTT
CASSESTSGRTDTQYF
>many|TRBV11-2|-|TRBJ1-5
TGTGCCAGCAGCTTAGATTACATTACGAGGGCCTTCGATCAGCCCCAGCATTTT
CASSLDYITRAFDQPQHF
>few|TRBV7-9|-|TRBJ1-2
TGTGCCAGCAGCCCCCTGGGGGGGGGCGATGGCTACACCTTC
CASSPLGGGDGYTF
>-|TRBV4-3|-|TRBJ1-3
TGCGCCAGCAGCGGGGGGTCCGGAAACACCATATATTTT
CASSGGSGNTIYF
>-|TRBV7-2|-|TRBJ2-1
TGTGCCAGCGGAATGACAACCTCCTACAATGAGCAGTTCTTC
CASGMTTSYNEQFF
>-|TRBV19|-|TRBJ2-1
TGTGCCAGTAGTATAGATCGGAGCTCCTACAATGAGCAGTTCTTC
CASSIDRSSYNEQFF
>few|TRBV7-9|-|TRBJ1-3
TGTGCCAGCAGCCCCACAGGGAACTCTGGAAACACCATATATTTT
CASSPTGNSGNTIYF
>-|TRBV2|-|TRBJ1-5
TGTGCCAGCATGGACCACTCGGCAGGGCTTCAGCCCCAGCATTTT
CASMDHSAGLQPQHF
>many|TRBV7-2|TRBD1|TRBJ1-1
TGTGCCAGCAGGGACAGGGTATACACTGAAGCTTTCTTT
CASRDRVYTEAFF
>-|TRBV4-3|TRBD2|TRBJ2-2
TGCGCCAGCAGCCAAGATTGGGCGGGAGGGGCCCCGAACACCGGGGAGCTGTTTTTT
CASSQDWAGGAPNTGELFF
>many|TRBV6-2/TRBV6-3|-|TRBJ1-3
TGTGCCAGCAGTTACTCTGGGCTCTCTGGAAACACCATATATTTT
CASSYSGLSGNTIYF
>few|TRBV7-9|TRBD2|TRBJ2-5
TGTGCCAGCAGCCCAGGACTAGCGCTTGATTTGTACCAAGAGACCCAGTACTTC
CASSPGLALDLYQETQYF
>few|TRBV7-6|TRBD2|TRBJ2-7
TGTGCCAGCAGCTTGGGACTAGCTGGAGGCAGCTACGAGCAGTACTTC
CASSLGLAGGSYEQYF
>-|TRBV6-6|-|TRBJ1-6
TGTGCCAGCAGTTACTCGGGGCGGGGTAATAATTCACCCCTCCACTTT
CASSYSGRGNNSPLHF
>-|TRBV6-2/TRBV6-3|-|TRBJ1-4
TGTGCCAGCAGTTACTTGGTCCGGACAGCAAATGAAAAACTGTTTTTT
CASSYLVRTANEKLFF
>-|TRBV15|TRBD1|TRBJ1-1
TGTGCCACCAGCAGAACTGGACAGGAATCGGACACTGAAGCTTTCTTT
CATSRTGQESDTEAFF
>few|TRBV6-2/TRBV6-3|TRBD2|TRBJ2-2
TGTGCCAGCAGTTACCAGCGGGAGGGCACCGGGGAGCTGTTTTTT
CASSYQREGTGELFF
>-|TRBV28|-|TRBJ1-1
TGTGCCAGCAGTTTTTTGACGGACAGTTGGAACACTGAAGCTTTCTTT
CASSFLTDSWNTEAFF
>-|TRBV7-8|TRBD2|TRBJ2-5
TGTGCCAGCAGCTTTGCTAGCGGGAGGGTATCAGAGACCCAGTACTTC
CASSFASGRVSETQYF
>-|TRBV19|-|TRBJ2-7
TGTGCCAGTGCCATAGGGGTTGGAGTATCCTACGAGCAGTACTTC
CASAIGVGVSYEQYF
>-|TRBV6-6|TRBD2|TRBJ2-7
TGTGCCAGCAGCAATAGGGCTCTAGCGGGAGAGACCTACGAGCAGTACTTC
CASSNRALAGETYEQYF
>few|TRBV2|-|TRBJ1-1
TGTGCCAGCAACGGAAACACTGAAGCTTTCTTT
CASNGNTEAFF
>-|TRBV7-9|-|TRBJ2-5
TGTGCCAGCAGCACCGGTGACCCCCCGGTGGAAGAGACCCAGTACTTC
CASSTGDPPVEETQYF
>-|TRBV19|-|TRBJ2-1
TGTGCCAGTAGTAACTTCCCGGAGAATGAGCAGTTCTTC
CASSNFPENEQFF
>few|TRBV7-2|TRBD1|TRBJ2-5
TGTGCCAGCAGCTTCGGGACAGGGGACGAGACCCAGTACTTC
CASSFGTGDETQYF
>few|TRBV5-8|TRBD2|TRBJ2-1
TGTGCCAGCACCCTATCTAGCGGGAGATGGACGGTGCAGTTCTTC
CASTLSSGRWTVQFF
>-|TRBV7-2|-|TRBJ2-1
TGTGCCAGCAGCCCACGGGCTGAGCAGTTCTTC
CASSPRAEQFF
>many|TRBV12-3/TRBV12-4|-|TRBJ1-1
TGTGCCAGCAGTTTCGGGCACCGCGGGGTCTTT
CASSFGHRGVF
>many|TRBV7-2|TRBD1|TRBJ1-2
TGTGCCAGCAGCCTCTCGACAGGGATGTATGGCTACACCTTC
CASSLSTGMYGYTF
>few|TRBV5-5|TRBD1|TRBJ2-5
TGTGCCTACAACTCTCGGGACAGCCAGTATCAGTACTTC
CAYNSRDSQYQYF
>many|TRBV7-2|TRBD2|TRBJ2-1
TGTGCCAGCCGTTCGGGGACTAGCGGCAATGAGCAGTTCTTC
CASRSGTSGNEQFF
>few|TRBV6-5|-|TRBJ1-1
TGTGCCAGCAGGTCCCAGGGTGGCGCTTTCTTT
CASRSQGGAFF
>many|TRBV7-2|TRBD1|TRBJ1-1
TGTGCCAGCAGCCCTTTTCGACAGGGAGGCACTGAAGCTTTCTTT
CASSPFRQGGTEAFF
>few|TRBV29-1|-|TRBJ1-3
TGCAGCGTCTCAAAGGGGGGAAACACCATATATTTT
CSVSKGGNTIYF
>few|TRBV30|-|TRBJ2-7
TGTGCCTGGAGTGGGCTATCCTACGAGCAGTACTTC
CAWSGLSYEQYF
>many|TRBV7-2|-|TRBJ2-4
TGTGCCAGCAGCGAAGGCACCGCTAGGGGCTTTGCCAAAAACATTCAGTACTTC
CASSEGTARGFAKNIQYF
>-|TRBV20-1|TRBD1|TRBJ1-2
TGCAGTGCTGGATGGACAGGGGAGAACTATGGCTACACCTTC
CSAGWTGENYGYTF
>-|TRBV4-1|-|TRBJ1-2
TGCGCCAGCAGCCAAGAGAGCGCCTTTAACTATGGCTACACCTTC
CASSQESAFNYGYTF
>once|TRBV14|TRBD2|TRBJ2-1
TGTGCCAGCAGCTTAGACTCGGGACTAGCGGCTTACAATGAGCAGTTCTTC
CASSLDSGLAAYNEQFF
>few|TRBV12-3/TRBV12-4|TRBD1|TRBJ1-1
TGTGCCAGCAGATGGACAGGGATTGGCACTGAAGCTTTCTTT
CASRWTGIGTEAFF
>-|TRBV28|-|TRBJ1-6
TGTGCCAGCAGCACAGGGAAAAGCTCCTATAATTCACCCCTCCACTTT
CASSTGKSSYNSPLHF
>once|TRBV10-3|TRBD1|TRBJ2-3
TGTGCCATCAGTGATTCAGGGGGCCCTAGCACAGATACGCAGTATTTT
CAISDSGGPSTDTQYF
>few|TRBV19|TRBD1|TRBJ2-3
TGTGCCAGTAGTGGACAGGGGCGCTCAGATACGCAGTATTTT
CASSGQGRSDTQYF
>-|TRBV20-1|TRBD1|TRBJ1-1
TGCAGTGCTACCCGGGACAGCAACACTGAAGCTTTCTTT
CSATRDSNTEAFF
>few|TRBV6-2/TRBV6-3|-|TRBJ2-1
TGTGCCAGCACCCAGTTTCGGTCCTACAATGAGCAGTTCTTC
CASTQFRSYNEQFF
>many|TRBV7-3|-|TRBJ2-1
TGTGCCAGCAGCTTAAGAGCGGCCTCCTACAATGAGCAGTTCTTC
CASSLRAASYNEQFF
>-|TRBV6-5|TRBD1|TRBJ1-2
TGTGCCAGCAGTTACCGGGGACAGAACTATGGCTACACCTTC
CASSYRGQNYGYTF
>-|TRBV27|-|TRBJ1-1
TGTGCCAGCAGTGAATCAGGGCCTCGAATGGGTGAAGCTTTCTTT
CASSESGPRMGEAFF
>-|TRBV27|TRBD1|TRBJ2-7
TGTGCCAGCACACCCCAGGGGGCTCTCTTTACGTCCGAGCAGTACTTC
CASTPQGALFTSEQYF
>many|TRBV7-9|-|TRBJ2-2
TGTGCCAGCATCCAGGGGGGCCGGGGGCTGAACACCGGGGAGCTGTTTTTT
CASIQGGRGLNTGELFF
>many|TRBV28|TRBD2|TRBJ2-7
TGTGCCAGCAGTTTGACCGGGACTAGCGGCTACGAGCAGTACTTC
CASSLTGTSGYEQYF
>few|TRBV12-3/TRBV12-4|TRBD1|TRBJ1-2
TGTGCCAGCAGTTTCGTGACAGGGCACTATGGCTACACCTTC
CASSFVTGHYGYTF
>many|TRBV7-4|TRBD1|TRBJ1-6
TGTGCCAGCAGCATTCGGGACAGGGACGATTCACCCCTCCACTTT
CASSIRDRDDSPLHF
>-|TRBV12-3/TRBV12-4|TRBD2|TRBJ2-7
TGTGCCAGCAGTCCACCGACTAGCGGAACCTACGAGCAGTACTTC
CASSPPTSGTYEQYF
>many|TRBV4-1|-|TRBJ2-5
TGCGCCAGCAGCCAGCTCCTCTTAGAGACCCAGTACTTC
CASSQLLLETQYF